The clone carrying this TCR beta chain occurred once. A much larger clone lies one base from this, so it may be a read error. The sample comes from a study of regulatory T cells in long-lasting Graves disease. Researchers made TCR beta libraries by using iRepertoire HTBI primers and running Arm-PCR on CDR3 regions. TCRdb ran MiXCR on the multiplex PCR reads and lists one entry per CDR3 protein. The sample has more than 350,000 distinct CDR3 sequences, roughly a fifth seen once; the top ten hold about 13%. From germline, CDR1 is MNHNS and CDR2 SASEGT. The CDR3 sequence is 15 residues long. Described time point: persistent/refractory GD, antithyroid drugs over 5 years with positive TRAb. Construction of the TCR library relied on RNA isolated from PBMCs. The source of the patients was an endocrinology department in Xi'an, China.

The material was peripheral blood mononuclear cells (PBMCs), obtained when the disease was refractory, from a patient treated with antithyroid drugs. The V gene is TRBV6-1, the J gene TRBJ2-5; D may match TRBD1 or TRBD2 (5 bases each). The clonotype comes from a female donor with Graves disease. The CDR3 reads CASSEGGTEATTRYF. CDR3 nucleotides: TGTGCCAGCAGTGAAGGAGGGACGGAGGCGACGACCCGGTACTTC.